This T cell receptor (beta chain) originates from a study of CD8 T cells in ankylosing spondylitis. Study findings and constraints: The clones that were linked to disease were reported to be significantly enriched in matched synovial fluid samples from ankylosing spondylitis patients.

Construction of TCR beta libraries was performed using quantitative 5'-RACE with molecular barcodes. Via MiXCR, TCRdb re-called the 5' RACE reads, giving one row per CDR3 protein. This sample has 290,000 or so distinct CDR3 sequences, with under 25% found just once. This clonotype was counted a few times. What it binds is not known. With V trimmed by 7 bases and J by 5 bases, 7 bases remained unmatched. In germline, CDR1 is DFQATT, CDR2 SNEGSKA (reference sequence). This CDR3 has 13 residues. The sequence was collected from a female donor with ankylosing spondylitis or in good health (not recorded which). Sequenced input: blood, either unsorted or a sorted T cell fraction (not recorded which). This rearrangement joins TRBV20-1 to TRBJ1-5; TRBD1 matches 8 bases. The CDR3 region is CSVAMDRDQPQHF. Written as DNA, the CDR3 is TGCAGTGTTGCGATGGACAGGGATCAGCCCCAGCATTTT.